The sequence of this T cell receptor beta chain was determined in a study of STAT5B mutations in CD4+ large granular lymphocyte leukemia. Overall study results and limits: 8/27 top patient clones versus 2/35 control clones were TRBV06-family. Data were not HLA-matched across samples.

In the original workflow: Productive clonotypes were detectable down to 2.59 x 10-5 frequency. TCRdb's table, derived via immunoSEQ multiplex PCR, lists solely in-frame clones and lacks some. That table furnishes V, J and clone size, whereas the DNA furnished D and trimming. The sample lists 20,000 or so clones, roughly 80% occurring once. About this clone: Antigen: not known.

The germline V gene encodes CDR1 MNHEY and CDR2 SVGAGI. The V end was cut by 10 bases, the J end by 4 bases, with 19 bases between. The CDR3 is made up of 14 amino acids. Material for sequencing was CD4+ T cells from blood buffy coats. The clonotype originates from a human donor in good health. The chain couples TRBV6-5 to TRBJ2-5, with D possibly matching TRBD1 (5 bases). DNA for the CDR3: TGTGCCATCAGCCCCGGCAGGGAAGGAGAGACCCAGTACTTC. Encoded protein: CAISPGREGETQYF.